This entry lists 18 T cell receptor beta chains sequenced from one sample in a study of T cells in Graves' hyperthyroidism and ophthalmopathy. From RNA transcripts, TCR beta CDR3 regions were amplified. First-round RT-PCR with HTBI primers amplified the TCR CDR3 region. TCRdb processed the multiplex PCR reads anew with MiXCR; each CDR3 protein has one entry. The profile shows around 520,000 distinct CDR3 sequences, around 15% of them singletons. The sample comprised blood. The receptors were sampled from a woman aged 40 to 50 with Graves' hyperthyroidism.

This clonotype was seen at least ten times. The rearrangement joins TRBV11-2 to TRBJ2-5; 9 bases agree with TRBD2. The V and J ends lost 6 bases and 1 base, in that order; junction bases with no gene match: 0. This CDR3 is built from 13 residues. CDR1 is SGHAT, CDR2 FQNNGV, per germline. The CDR3 loop reads CASRTSGQETQYF. The CDR3 DNA reads TGTGCCAGCAGGACTAGCGGCCAAGAGACCCAGTACTTC.

This clonotype has a handful of counts. The CDR3 reads CASSEARLLIVTGNTIYF. CDR3 nucleotides: TGTGCCAGCAGTGAAGCACGCCTTTTAATCGTTACGGGAAACACCATATATTTT. The chain combines TRBV2 with TRBJ1-3; D remains ambiguous. Deletions cut 0 bases from V and 4 bases from J, with 19 bases between. The CDR3 consists of 18 residues. Germline CDR1 and CDR2: SNHLY and FYNNEI. The full variable domain, rest sourced from reference TRBV2 and TRBJ1-3, is EPEVTQTPSHQVTQMGQEVILRCVPISNHLYFYWYRQILGQKVEFLVSFYNNEISEKSEIFDDQFSVERPDGSNFTLKIRSTKLEDSAMYFCASSEARLLIVTGNTIYFGEGSWLTVV.

This chain joins TRBV3-1 and TRBJ1-1; D unclear. The germline V gene has CDR1 LGHDT and CDR2 YNNKEL (reference sequence). The CDR3 sequence is 14 residues long. Trimming cost V 0 bases and J 4 bases, with 9 bases left between them. The CDR3 coding sequence is TGTGCCAGCAGCCAAGAACTAGCGGGCACTGAAGCTTTCTTT. It yields the protein CASSQELAGTEAFF.

Many counts were recorded for this clonotype. The chain carries TRBV30 and TRBJ1-3, with D perhaps TRBD1 (5 bases). The CDR3 is 16 residues long. Germline CDR1 reads GTSNPN; CDR2 reads SVGIG (reference sequence). V shed 0 bases and J shed 2 bases, with 14 bases lying between them. The DNA for the CDR3 is TGTGCCTGGAGTGTAATGGGGCTTTTTCCTGGAAACACCATATATTTT. It is translated as CAWSVMGLFPGNTIYF.

The table lists this clonotype with many counts. The V and J genes are TRBV12-3 or TRBV12-4 and TRBJ1-1; 7 bases align to TRBD1. The V segment lost 3 bases and the J segment 1 base; nucleotides outside the gene matches: 8. The CDR3 totals 16 residues. In nucleotides, the CDR3 is TGTGCCAGCAGTTTCAGACAGGGAGGGGGGAACACTGAAGCTTTCTTT. It specifies CASSFRQGGGNTEAFF.

This clonotype appeared many times. The chain couples TRBV6-1 to TRBJ2-6, with a weak D call TRBD1 (5 bases). Per the germline V gene, CDR1 is MNHNS and CDR2 is SASEGT. V was pared by 3 bases and J by 3 bases, with 9 bases between. This CDR3 is built from 15 residues. CDR3 nucleotide sequence: TGTGCCAGCAGTGAGCAGGGTAATGGGGCCAACGTCCTGACTTTC. This translates into CASSEQGNGANVLTF.

In this sample, this clonotype turned up a few times. This rearrangement joins TRBV5-5 to TRBJ1-2; 7 positions match TRBD1. This CDR3 has 15 amino acids. Trimming removed 4 bases from V and 8 bases from J; junction bases left unmatched: 14. Germline CDR1 reads SGHKS; CDR2 reads YYEKEE (reference sequence). CDR3 nucleotide sequence: TGTGCCAGCAGCCTGGCAGACAGGGAGGTTGGCGGCTACACCTTC. Its translation is CASSLADREVGGYTF.

This clonotype was seen at least ten times. V gene TRBV28 combines with J gene TRBJ2-7, with D perhaps TRBD2 (5 bases). The CDR3 covers 15 residues. V gave up 3 bases and J gave up 0 bases, with 12 bases separating them. Germline values: CDR1 MDHEN, CDR2 SYDVKM. The CDR3 protein is CASSFSSGHSYEQYF. As DNA, the CDR3 is TGTGCCAGCAGTTTTTCGAGCGGCCACTCCTACGAGCAGTACTTC.

Many counts were recorded for this clonotype. J is TRBJ2-2 and V is TRBV2, with a possible D match to TRBD2 (6 bases). Germline lookup yields CDR1 SNHLY and CDR2 FYNNEI. V gave up 7 bases and J gave up 1 base, with 10 bases separating them. CDR3 length equals 14 residues. Written as DNA, the CDR3 is TGTGCCAGCATGGAGGGGCGGAACACCGGGGAGCTGTTTTTT. It is translated as CASMEGRNTGELFF.

CDR3 protein: CSARTSKTDTQYF. CDR3 DNA: TGCAGTGCTAGGACTAGCAAAACAGATACGCAGTATTTT. The V and J genes are TRBV20-1 and TRBJ2-3; 7 bases map to TRBD2. Germline V gene data show CDR1 as DFQATT and CDR2 as SNEGSKA (reference sequence). The CDR3 loop spans 13 amino acids. V shed 3 bases and J 3 bases; nucleotides not matched to a gene: 3.

The sample holds a few counts of this clonotype. The V call is TRBV3-1, the J call TRBJ2-3; 7 bases agree with TRBD1. Germline-derived CDR1 and CDR2 are LGHDT and YNNKEL (reference sequence). After removal of 3 bases from V and 5 bases from J, the junction contained 2 bases not matched to a gene. The CDR3 covers 13 residues. CDR3 sequence: CASSQNRGDTQYF. The CDR3 DNA sequence: TGTGCCAGCAGCCAGAACAGGGGAGATACGCAGTATTTT.

This clonotype was observed many times. DNA for the CDR3: TGTGCCAGCAGCACACTAGCGGGAGGGACCTACGAGCAGTACTTC. Its protein product is CASSTLAGGTYEQYF. The chain employs TRBV7-9 and TRBJ2-7, with TRBD2 matching 13 bases. The CDR3 runs to 15 residues. CDR1 SEHNR and CDR2 FQNEAQ come from the germline V gene (reference sequence). V lost 5 bases to trimming and J lost 2 bases; unmatched junction nucleotides: 3.

This clonotype has only a few counts. This chain uses TRBV13 with TRBJ2-4, with D possibly matching TRBD2 (5 bases). The CDR3 covers 15 residues. Germline assignment: CDR1 PRHDT and CDR2 FYEKMQ (reference sequence). V lost 5 bases and J 8 bases, leaving 19 bases between the germline ends. Here the CDR3 DNA reads TGTGCCAGCAGCCCCCTAGCCCGGAGCGAAGACATTCAGTACTTC. Translated: CASSPLARSEDIQYF.

This clonotype was counted ten times or more. The chain combines TRBV20-1 with TRBJ1-1, with D perhaps matching TRBD1 (6 bases). The CDR3 loop spans 12 amino acids. Germline loops: CDR1 DFQATT, CDR2 SNEGSKA (reference sequence). Trimming cost V 4 bases and J 5 bases, with 11 bases left between them. This CDR3 is CSAIEGETEAFF. The CDR3, as DNA: TGCAGTGCTATTGAGGGGGAAACTGAAGCTTTCTTT.

There are many counts of this clonotype. The chain recombines TRBV24-1 with TRBJ1-5; possible D gene TRBD1, 6 bases. The ends were cut back, 4 bases at V and 0 bases at J, with 9 bases in the middle. This CDR3 contains 15 residues. Germline V gene sequence: CDR1 KGHDR, CDR2 SFDVKD. This CDR3 reads CATSDSDSSNQPQHF. The CDR3 DNA reads as TGTGCCACCAGTGACTCGGACAGTAGCAATCAGCCCCAGCATTTT.

This chain links TRBV19 with TRBJ1-1; D perhaps matches TRBD1 (5 bases). The V gene's germline CDR1 is LNHDA and CDR2 SQIVND (reference sequence). The V end was cut by 0 bases, the J end by 0 bases, with 5 bases between. The CDR3 has 14 amino acids. CDR3 sequence (DNA): TGTGCCAGTAGTATAGACAGGGTGAACACTGAAGCTTTCTTT. Translation gives CASSIDRVNTEAFF.

This clonotype showed up just a few times. The V and J genes are TRBV9 and TRBJ2-2, with unresolved D. V shed 7 bases and J shed 3 bases, with 10 bases lying between them. CDR1 and CDR2 (germline): SGDLS, YYNGEE. The CDR3 runs to 13 residues. The CDR3 DNA reads as TGTGCCAGCTCCGGAACAGACACCGGGGAGCTGTTTTTT. Protein product: CASSGTDTGELFF. The full variable domain, in which reference TRBV9 and TRBJ2-2 provide the parts outside the CDR3, is DSGVTQTPKHLITATGQRVTLRCSPRSGDLSVYWYQQSLDQGLQFLIQYYNGEERAKGNILERFSAQQFPDLHSELNLSSLELGDSALYFCASSGTDTGELFFGEGSRLTVL.

The table lists this clonotype with many counts. V and J are TRBV3-1 and TRBJ2-3; tentative D call: TRBD2 (5 bases). Germline V gene sequence: CDR1 LGHDT, CDR2 YNNKEL (reference sequence). V shed 4 bases and J shed 4 bases, with 24 bases lying between them. The CDR3 spans 18 residues. CDR3 DNA sequence: TGTGCCAGCAGCCTCCTTCCTCCCCAGGCGGGTAAGGCAGATACGCAGTATTTT. The encoded protein is CASSLLPPQAGKADTQYF.